The next 17 T cell receptor beta chains were all read from a single sample in a study of shared clonotypes between healthy human individuals (dated by TCRdb to 2019 to 2021). Library preparation was by the immunoSEQ multiplex PCR assay. As stored in TCRdb, this immuneACCESS dataset retains in-frame rearrangements with V and J assigned. A fraction of the clones does not appear; measured against another copy, unresolved V genes explain less than half of the discrepancy, and the remainder lacks a known reason. This sample gives about 2.1 million clones in total; just over 90% of them show up just once. The top ten clonotypes cover approximately 1.7% of the sample. CD8 naive samples consisted of CD45RO-negative cells that were positively selected for CCR7, yielding a CD45RA+CCR7+ population without TemRA cells. Sequences were obtained from naive CD8+ T cells from PBMCs. The label giving this sample's cell subset or site can be read as: CD45RA+CCR7+. These receptor sequences come from a man aged 18 to 29 in good health. Some clones in this sample may be carry-over from other donors' samples.

This chain joins TRBV7-8 and TRBJ2-1; 7 bases are a match to TRBD2. Germline V gene lookup returns CDR1 SGHVS and CDR2 FQNEAQ. The CDR3 has 16 amino acids. Trimming removed 6 bases from V and 4 bases from J; junction bases left unmatched: 12. CDR3 residues: CASRAGVSSLYNEQFF. The CDR3 bases are TGTGCCAGCAGGGCGGGAGTGTCTAGCCTTTACAATGAGCAGTTCTTC.

The CDR3 sequence is CSVVHPSEQFF. CDR3 nucleotides: TGCAGCGTTGTGCACCCCAGTGAGCAGTTCTTC. The genes are TRBV29-1 and TRBJ2-1; D remains ambiguous. The CDR3 covers 11 residues. V lost 4 bases, J lost 9 bases, and 10 bases lay in between. Germline CDR1 is SQVTM and CDR2 is ANQGSEA.

The chain is built from TRBV28 and TRBJ2-7; TRBD2 might be the D (5 bases). Trimming left V 7 bases short and J 5 bases short, with 15 bases between. This CDR3 is 13 amino acids long. Germline lookup yields CDR1 MDHEN and CDR2 SYDVKM. The DNA for the CDR3 is TGTGCCAGCACCACCCTCGGGGTCCACGAGCAGTACTTC. Protein: CASTTLGVHEQYF.

V and J are TRBV4-1 and TRBJ2-3; D not resolved. Germline V gene sequence: CDR1 MGHRA, CDR2 YSYEKL. V was clipped by 2 bases and J by 0 bases, with 6 bases between them. The CDR3 runs 14 residues. The CDR3 sequence: CASSQFGSTDTQYF. For the CDR3, the DNA is TGCGCCAGCAGCCAATTTGGGAGCACAGATACGCAGTATTTT.

This clone is a singleton in its sample. The chain has TRBV6-1 and TRBJ2-7; TRBD2 might be the D (6 bases). CDR1 and CDR2 (germline): MNHNS, SASEGT. CDR3 size: 16 residues. Trimming left V 1 base short and J 0 bases short, with 13 bases between. The CDR3 loop reads CASSEGLAGISYEQYF. In DNA form, the CDR3 reads TGTGCCAGCAGTGAAGGTCTGGCGGGGATCTCCTACGAGCAGTACTTC.

The V gene is TRBV5-1, the J gene TRBJ2-7, with a possible D match to TRBD1 (9 bases). Germline assignment: CDR1 SGHRS and CDR2 YFSETQ. V was pared by 2 bases and J by 2 bases, with 26 bases between. The CDR3 spans 19 residues. CDR3 amino acids: CASSLRQGEIGTSPYEQYF. The CDR3 nucleotides are TGCGCCAGCAGCTTAAGACAGGGGGAAATCGGGACTAGTCCCTACGAGCAGTACTTC.

The chain joins TRBV28 to TRBJ2-7; 8 bases are shared with TRBD1. V lost 3 bases, J lost 6 bases, and 7 bases stayed unmatched. The CDR3 covers 14 residues. Germline V lookup: CDR1 MDHEN, CDR2 SYDVKM. CDR3 sequence reads: CASSFPGGRGEQYF. CDR3 in DNA: TGTGCCAGCAGTTTCCCAGGGGGCCGGGGCGAGCAGTACTTC.

As regards this clone: Within the sample, other DNA sequences also encode this same CDR3. This sequence joins TRBV5-1 and TRBJ1-1, with TRBD1 matching 9 bases. The J segment lost 5 bases and the V segment lost 0 bases, leaving 2 bases of the junction unmatched. The CDR3 has 14 amino acids. Germline V gene lookup returns CDR1 SGHRS and CDR2 YFSETQ. The CDR3 sequence is CASSLAGTGTEAFF. The CDR3 DNA follows: TGCGCCAGCAGCTTGGCAGGGACAGGGACTGAAGCTTTCTTT.

The V call is TRBV13, the J call TRBJ1-4; the D gene is possibly TRBD1 (5 bases). CDR1 and CDR2 (germline): PRHDT, FYEKMQ (reference sequence). V lost 4 bases and J 1 base, leaving 13 bases between the germline ends. CDR3 length equals 16 residues. This CDR3 is CASSSRQGVTNEKLFF. CDR3 bases: TGTGCCAGCAGCTCTCGCCAGGGCGTAACTAATGAAAAACTGTTTTTT.

The CDR3 DNA reads as TGCAGCGTTGTTAGCGGGACTAGCTATGAGCAGTTCTTC. This translates into CSVVSGTSYEQFF. V is TRBV29-1 and J is TRBJ2-1; TRBD2 matches 9 bases. With V trimmed by 4 bases and J by 8 bases, 6 bases remained unmatched. This CDR3 has 13 residues. The germline gives CDR1 SQVTM, CDR2 ANQGSEA.

The rearrangement joins TRBV7-9 to TRBJ1-3; no definite D call. This CDR3 spans 16 amino acids. Germline lookup yields CDR1 SEHNR and CDR2 FQNEAQ (reference sequence). V was trimmed by 3 bases and J by 0 bases, leaving 12 bases between them. CDR3 sequence reads: CASSLSPETSGNTIYF. For the CDR3, the DNA is TGTGCCAGCAGCTTGAGTCCGGAAACCTCTGGAAACACCATATATTTT.

The chain links TRBV6-6 to TRBJ1-2; 7 bases are shared with TRBD1. V lost 6 bases, J lost 0 bases, and 7 bases stayed unmatched. The V gene's germline CDR1 is MNHNY and CDR2 SVGAGI (reference sequence). This CDR3 is 15 amino acids long. The CDR3 DNA follows: TGTGCCAGCAGCCTAGACAGGGCCTCTAACTATGGCTACACCTTC. Translated, it gives CASSLDRASNYGYTF.

There are a few counts of this clone. The chain uses TRBV10-1 and TRBJ2-7; 8 bases match TRBD1. The germline CDR1 and CDR2 sequences are WNHNN and SYGVQD (reference sequence). Trimming cost V 2 bases and J 6 bases; bases outside gene matches: 12. The CDR3 is 16 residues long. CDR3 nucleotides: TGCGCCAGCAGTGAGCTGGCAGGGGGCGCGTATGGCGAGCAGTACTTC. Translated: CASSELAGGAYGEQYF.

The chain uses TRBV5-3 and TRBJ2-1, with 9 bases identical to TRBD2. TRBV5-3 belongs to the ORF category, with a function that is uncertain. The V and J ends lost 0 bases and 3 bases, in that order; junction bases with no gene match: 10. This CDR3 has 18 amino acids. The CDR3 region has the DNA TGTGCCAGAAGCTTGGAGGTAGCGGGAGTAGGTGGCTACAATGAGCAGTTCTTC. It encodes CARSLEVAGVGGYNEQFF.

The V and J genes are TRBV20-1 and TRBJ1-1; D is uncertain. The germline V gene encodes CDR1 DFQATT and CDR2 SNEGSKA (reference sequence). V was shortened by 6 bases and J by 7 bases, with 12 bases between the two germline ends. The CDR3 loop spans 11 amino acids. This CDR3 reads CSAGLLVEAFF. In nucleotides, the CDR3 is TGCAGTGCCGGCCTTCTCGTTGAAGCTTTCTTT.

As to this clone: The junction does not match germline at one end; this may be a read error. The rearrangement uses TRBV5-6 and TRBJ1-3, with a weak D call TRBD1 (5 bases). Germline CDR1 is SGHDT and CDR2 is YYEEEE. The CDR3 runs 14 residues. The CDR3 DNA reads as TGTGCCAGCAGCTTAATGACAGCCCTGATATCTGTTGATTTT. Amino acid sequence: CASSLMTALISVDF.

Comments on this clone: Other DNA sequences of this sample code for an identical CDR3. The chain joins TRBV27 to TRBJ2-7; the match to TRBD1 covers 10 bases. Germline V gene data show CDR1 as MNHEY and CDR2 as SMNVEV (reference sequence). This CDR3 spans 14 amino acids. V shed 4 bases, J shed 3 bases, and the junction held 3 bases outside the gene matches. The CDR3 nucleotides are TGTGCCAGCAGTTGGACAGGGGGAGACTACGAGCAGTACTTC. It codes for CASSWTGGDYEQYF.